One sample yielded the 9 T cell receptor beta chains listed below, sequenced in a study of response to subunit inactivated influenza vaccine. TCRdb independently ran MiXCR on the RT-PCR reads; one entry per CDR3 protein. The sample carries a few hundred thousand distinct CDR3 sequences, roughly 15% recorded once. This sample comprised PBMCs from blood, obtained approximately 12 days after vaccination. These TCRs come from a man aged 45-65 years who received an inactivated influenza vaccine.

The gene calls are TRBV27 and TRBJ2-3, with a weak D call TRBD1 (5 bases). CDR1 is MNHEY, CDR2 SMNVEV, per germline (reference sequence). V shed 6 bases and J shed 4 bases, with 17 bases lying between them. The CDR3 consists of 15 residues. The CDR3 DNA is TGTGCCAGCAGCGGGTTAGATGGGGCCGCAGATACGCAGTATTTT. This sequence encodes CASSGLDGAADTQYF.

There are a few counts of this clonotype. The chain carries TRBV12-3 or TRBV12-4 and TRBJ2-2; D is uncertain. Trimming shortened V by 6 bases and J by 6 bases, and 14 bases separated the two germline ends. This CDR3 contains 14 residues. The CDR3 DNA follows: TGTGCCAGCAGCGAATCCTCCAGACCCGGGGAGCTGTTTTTT. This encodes CASSESSRPGELFF.

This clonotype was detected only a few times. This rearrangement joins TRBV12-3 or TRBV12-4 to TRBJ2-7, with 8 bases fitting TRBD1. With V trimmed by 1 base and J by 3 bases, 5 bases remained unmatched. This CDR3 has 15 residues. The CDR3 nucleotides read TGTGCCAGCAGTTTAGTCGGGACAGGCCACTACGAGCAGTACTTC. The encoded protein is CASSLVGTGHYEQYF.

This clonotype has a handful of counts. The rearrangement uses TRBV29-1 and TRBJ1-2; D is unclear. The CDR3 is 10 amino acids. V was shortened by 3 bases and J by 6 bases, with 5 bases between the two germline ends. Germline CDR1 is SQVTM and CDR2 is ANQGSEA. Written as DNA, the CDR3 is TGCAGCGTTGACAAGAATGGCTACACCTTC. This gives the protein CSVDKNGYTF.

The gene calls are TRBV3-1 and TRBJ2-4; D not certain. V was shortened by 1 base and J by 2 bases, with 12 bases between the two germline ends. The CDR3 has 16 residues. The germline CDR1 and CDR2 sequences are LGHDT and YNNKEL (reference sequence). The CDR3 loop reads CASSQAGVVTKNIQYF. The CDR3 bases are TGTGCCAGCAGCCAAGCTGGGGTGGTTACCAAAAACATTCAGTACTTC.

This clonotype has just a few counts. The CDR3 is CSAPRDFGGSYEQYF. The CDR3 coding sequence is TGCAGTGCCCCAAGGGACTTCGGGGGGTCCTACGAGCAGTACTTC. This chain connects TRBV20-1 to TRBJ2-7; TRBD2 matches at 7 bases. V trimming: 6 bases; J trimming: 1 base; junction bases outside the gene matches: 12. CDR3 length: 15 amino acids. Per the germline V gene, CDR1 is DFQATT and CDR2 is SNEGSKA (reference sequence).

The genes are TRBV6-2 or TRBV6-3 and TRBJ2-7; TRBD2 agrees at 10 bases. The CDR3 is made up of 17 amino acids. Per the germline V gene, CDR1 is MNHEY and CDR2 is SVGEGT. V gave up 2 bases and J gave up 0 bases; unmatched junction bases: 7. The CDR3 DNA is TGTGCCAGCAGTTACCTAGCGGGGGTGAGTGTCTCCTACGAGCAGTACTTC. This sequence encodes CASSYLAGVSVSYEQYF.

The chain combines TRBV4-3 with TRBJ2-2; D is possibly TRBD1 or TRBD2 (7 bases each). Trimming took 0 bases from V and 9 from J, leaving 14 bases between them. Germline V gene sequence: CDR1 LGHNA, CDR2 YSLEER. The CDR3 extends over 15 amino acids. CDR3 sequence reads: CASSQDARGGWELFF. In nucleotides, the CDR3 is TGCGCCAGCAGCCAAGATGCCAGGGGGGGTTGGGAGCTGTTTTTT.

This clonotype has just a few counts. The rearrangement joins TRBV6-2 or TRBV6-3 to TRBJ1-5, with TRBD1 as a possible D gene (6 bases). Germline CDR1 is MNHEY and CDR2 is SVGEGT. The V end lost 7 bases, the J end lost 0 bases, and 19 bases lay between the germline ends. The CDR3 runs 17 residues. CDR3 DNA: TGTGCCAGCACCCCAAGCCTCGGACAGAATAGCAATCAGCCCCAGCATTTT. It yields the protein CASTPSLGQNSNQPQHF.